The next 19 T cell receptor beta chains were all read from a single sample in a study of shared clonotypes between healthy human individuals. Sequencing used immunoSEQ multiplex PCR; TCRdb keeps in-frame clones, though not all of them. The data contain around 500,000 clones, about 82% of them singletons. The sequenced material came from PBMCs. All receptors come from a woman aged 35 to 49 in good health. Some clones in this sample may be carry-over from other donors' samples.

This chain uses TRBV5-4 with TRBJ2-7, with 10 bases aligning to TRBD2. Losses at the gene ends were 3 bases for V and 7 bases for J; bases not matched to a gene: 7. Germline assignment: CDR1 SGHNT and CDR2 YYREEE (reference sequence). CDR3 length: 14 amino acids. CDR3 residues: CASSSGLARGEQYF. The CDR3 DNA reads as TGTGCCAGCAGCTCGGGACTAGCGAGAGGTGAGCAGTACTTC.

This chain links TRBV5-1 with TRBJ1-1; D is uncertain. V lost 3 bases, J lost 1 base, and 13 bases lay in between. The CDR3 extends over 15 amino acids. The V gene's germline CDR1 is SGHRS and CDR2 YFSETQ. The CDR3 loop is CASSYTGPPNTEAFF. Here the CDR3 DNA reads TGCGCCAGCAGCTATACCGGACCACCGAACACTGAAGCTTTCTTT.

This clone came up a few times. The rearrangement links TRBV6-4 to TRBJ2-2; D is unclear. The germline V gene encodes CDR1 MRHNA and CDR2 SNTAGT. CDR3 size: 13 residues. Trimming cost V 5 bases and J 7 bases, with 11 bases left between them. The CDR3 DNA sequence: TGTGCCAGCAGTCCAACTGAGGTCGGGGAGCTGTTTTTT. Translation gives CASSPTEVGELFF.

The chain joins TRBV2 to TRBJ2-1, with D uncertain. The V end was cut by 6 bases, the J end by 8 bases, with 14 bases between. The CDR3 is made up of 13 amino acids. Germline CDR1 SNHLY, CDR2 FYNNEI. DNA of the CDR3: TGTGCCAGCAGAACGGACGGATATTATGAGCAGTTCTTC. Protein: CASRTDGYYEQFF.

The chain recombines TRBV11-3 with TRBJ2-3; 7 bases line up with TRBD2. The CDR3 spans 14 residues. After removal of 4 bases from V and 5 bases from J, the junction contained 6 bases not matched to a gene. Germline V gene sequence: CDR1 SGHNT, CDR2 YENEEA. The CDR3 region is CASSSGGGIDTQYF. The CDR3 nucleotides are TGTGCCAGCAGCTCGGGAGGCGGGATAGATACGCAGTATTTT.

V usage is TRBV7-9 and J usage is TRBJ2-1; 7 positions match TRBD2. The trim removed 1 base at V and 4 bases at J, leaving 4 bases unmatched. Germline CDR1 SEHNR, CDR2 FQNEAQ (reference sequence). The CDR3 consists of 15 residues. Here the CDR3 reads CASSLGSSGYNEQFF. The CDR3 coding sequence is TGTGCCAGCAGCTTAGGGTCTAGCGGTTACAATGAGCAGTTCTTC.

The chain links TRBV6-6 to TRBJ2-7; 7 bases align to TRBD2. The ends lost 7 bases at V and 0 bases at J; junction bases unmatched: 9. Germline V lookup: CDR1 MNHNY, CDR2 SVGAGI (reference sequence). CDR3 length: 15 residues. CDR3 sequence: CASTLTSDSSYEQYF. The CDR3 DNA sequence: TGTGCCAGCACCCTTACTAGCGACAGCTCCTACGAGCAGTACTTC.

In its sample, this clone was seen a few times. The V gene is TRBV25-1, the J gene TRBJ1-3, with 8 bases lining up with TRBD1. V dropped 1 base and J dropped 0; count of bases not matched to a gene: 2. In germline, CDR1 is MGHDK, CDR2 SYGVNS. CDR3 length: 16 amino acids. CDR3 DNA: TGTGCCAGCAGTGAATGGGACAGGCCCTCTGGAAACACCATATATTTT. It yields the protein CASSEWDRPSGNTIYF.

The chain combines TRBV19 with TRBJ2-5, with 7 bases matching TRBD2. The CDR3 contains 15 residues. CDR1 and CDR2 from the germline V gene are LNHDA and SQIVND (reference sequence). Trimming took 7 bases from V and 7 from J; bases not matched to a gene: 15. The CDR3: CASTAAGTTARTQYF. DNA of the CDR3: TGTGCCAGTACTGCTGCCGGGACTACCGCCAGGACCCAGTACTTC.

This chain uses TRBV30 with TRBJ1-3, with D perhaps TRBD1 or TRBD2 (7 bases each). The better agreement between TRBJ2-2 and the DNA end casts doubt on the J call. Per germline, CDR1 GTSNPN and CDR2 SVGIG (reference sequence). The CDR3 sequence is 16 residues long. CDR3 sequence: CAWYPQGRGLGGELFF. Written as DNA, the CDR3 is TGTGCCTGGTACCCCCAGGGGAGGGGGCTTGGCGGGGAGCTGTTTTTT.

The V call is TRBV28, the J call TRBJ2-5; D not certain. This CDR3 comprises 13 residues. The V and J ends lost 6 bases and 1 base respectively, with 9 bases between them. CDR1 and CDR2 (germline): MDHEN, SYDVKM. The CDR3 bases are TGTGCCAGCAGAACCCCTGGCCAAGAGACCCAGTACTTC. Encoded protein: CASRTPGQETQYF. The whole variable domain, filled in from reference TRBV28 and TRBJ2-5, reads DVKVTQSSRYLVKRTGEKVFLECVQDMDHENMFWYRQDPGLGLRLIYFSYDVKMKEKGDIPEGYSVSREKKERFSLILESASTNQTSMYLCASRTPGQETQYFGPGTRLLVL.

The chain employs TRBV15 and TRBJ2-1, with 9 nucleotides matching TRBD2. The CDR3 spans 17 residues. The germline CDR1 and CDR2 sequences are LNHNV and YYDKDF (reference sequence). V shed 0 bases and J 8 bases; nucleotides not matched to a gene: 11. The CDR3 DNA sequence: TGTGCCACCAGCAGAGATAGGATGGCGGGAGGGAGCGATGAGCAGTTCTTC. Translation: CATSRDRMAGGSDEQFF.

V is TRBV7-2 and J is TRBJ2-2; D is undetermined. The CDR3 is 13 residues long. Germline assignment: CDR1 SGHTA and CDR2 FQGNSA. Deletions cut 5 bases from V and 6 bases from J, with 10 bases between. The CDR3 reads CASSINVPGELFF. DNA for the CDR3: TGTGCCAGCAGCATTAACGTCCCCGGGGAGCTGTTTTTT.

CDR3 sequence (DNA): TGTGCCAGCAGCTTAGAGGGTGGAGGAGATACGCAGTATTTT. It specifies CASSLEGGGDTQYF. This chain uses TRBV11-3 with TRBJ2-3, with D maybe TRBD2 (5 bases). The V gene's germline CDR1 is SGHNT and CDR2 YENEEA. The CDR3 has 14 amino acids. Trimming stripped 0 bases from V and 5 bases from J, with 9 bases between. The variable domain in full, with the rest retrieved from reference TRBV11-3 and TRBJ2-3, is EAGVVQSPRYKIIEKKQPVAFWCNPISGHNTLYWYLQNLGQGPELLIRYENEEAVDDSQLPKDRFSAERLKGVDSTLKIQPAELGDSAVYLCASSLEGGGDTQYFGPGTRLTVL.

The chain links TRBV6-5 to TRBJ1-4; D is unresolved. Deletions cut 2 bases from V and 0 bases from J, with 4 bases between. The CDR3 is 14 residues long. CDR1 MNHEY and CDR2 SVGAGI come from the germline V gene. CDR3 bases: TGTGCCAGCAGTTACGGTACAACTAATGAAAAACTGTTTTTT. Its protein product is CASSYGTTNEKLFF.

This clone was recorded only once. The chain recombines TRBV25-1 with TRBJ1-6, with a tentative D call TRBD1 (5 bases). V gave up 3 bases and J gave up 11 bases, with 20 bases separating them. The CDR3 spans 16 residues. Germline CDR1 MGHDK, CDR2 SYGVNS. The CDR3 DNA is TGTGCCAGCAGTGATAGGGCGGCAGGGAGTCGACCACCCCTCCACTTT. Protein product: CASSDRAAGSRPPLHF.

The CDR3 DNA follows: TGTGCCAGCAGTAAATCGTTTAGCGGGAACTATGGCTACACCTTC. This encodes CASSKSFSGNYGYTF. The chain has TRBV6-5 and TRBJ1-2, with D unclear. Trimming cost V 5 bases and J 2 bases, with 15 bases left between them. This CDR3 comprises 15 residues. Germline CDR1 reads MNHEY; CDR2 reads SVGAGI.

V gene TRBV7-2 combines with J gene TRBJ2-7; D perhaps matches TRBD2 (5 bases). V lost 1 base and J lost 0, with 13 bases in between. The CDR3 is made up of 16 amino acids. Germline lookup yields CDR1 SGHTA and CDR2 FQGNSA. The CDR3 protein is CASSLEGSAYSYEQYF. CDR3 in DNA: TGTGCCAGCAGCTTAGAGGGTAGCGCCTACTCCTACGAGCAGTACTTC.

The chain couples TRBV5-1 to TRBJ1-1; possibly TRBD1 for D (5 bases). There are 12 residues in the CDR3. Germline CDR1 is SGHRS and CDR2 is YFSETQ. Trimming stripped 0 bases from V and 11 bases from J, with 11 bases between. CDR3 bases: TGCGCCAGCAGCTTGGCTGGGGCGAGTGCTTTCTTT. Translated, it gives CASSLAGASAFF.